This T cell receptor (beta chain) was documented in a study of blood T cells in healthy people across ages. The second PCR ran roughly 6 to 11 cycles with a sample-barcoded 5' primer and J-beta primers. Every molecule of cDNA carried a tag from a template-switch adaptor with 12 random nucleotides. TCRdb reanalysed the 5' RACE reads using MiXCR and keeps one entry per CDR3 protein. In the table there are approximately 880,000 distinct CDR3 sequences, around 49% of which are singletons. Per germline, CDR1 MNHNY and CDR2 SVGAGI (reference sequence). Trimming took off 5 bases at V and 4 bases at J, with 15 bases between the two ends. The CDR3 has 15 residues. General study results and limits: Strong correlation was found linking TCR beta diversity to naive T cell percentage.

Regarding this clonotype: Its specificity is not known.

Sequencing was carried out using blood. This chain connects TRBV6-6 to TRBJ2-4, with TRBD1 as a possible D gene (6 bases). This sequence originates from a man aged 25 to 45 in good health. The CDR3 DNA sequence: TGTGCCAGCAGTAACCGGGACATGGCTAAAAACATTCAGTACTTC. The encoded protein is CASSNRDMAKNIQYF.